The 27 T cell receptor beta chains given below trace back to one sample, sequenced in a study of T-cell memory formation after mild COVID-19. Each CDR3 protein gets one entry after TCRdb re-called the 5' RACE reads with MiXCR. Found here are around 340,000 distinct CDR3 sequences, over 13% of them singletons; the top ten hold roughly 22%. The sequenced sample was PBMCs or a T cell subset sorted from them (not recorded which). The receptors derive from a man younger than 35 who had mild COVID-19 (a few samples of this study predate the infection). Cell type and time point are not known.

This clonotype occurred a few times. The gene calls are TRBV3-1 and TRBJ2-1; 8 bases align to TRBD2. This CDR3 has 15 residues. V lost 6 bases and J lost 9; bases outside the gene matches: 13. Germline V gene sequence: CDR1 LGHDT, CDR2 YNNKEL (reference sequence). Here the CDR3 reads CASSLISGAPSEQFF. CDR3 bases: TGTGCCAGCAGTCTAATTAGCGGGGCTCCCAGTGAGCAGTTCTTC.

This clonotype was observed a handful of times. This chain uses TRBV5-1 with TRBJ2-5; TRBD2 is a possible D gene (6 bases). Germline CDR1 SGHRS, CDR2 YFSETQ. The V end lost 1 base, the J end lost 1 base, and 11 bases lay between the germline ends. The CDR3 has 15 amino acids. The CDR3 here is CASSLLSGPQETQYF. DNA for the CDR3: TGCGCCAGCAGCTTGTTAAGCGGGCCCCAAGAGACCCAGTACTTC.

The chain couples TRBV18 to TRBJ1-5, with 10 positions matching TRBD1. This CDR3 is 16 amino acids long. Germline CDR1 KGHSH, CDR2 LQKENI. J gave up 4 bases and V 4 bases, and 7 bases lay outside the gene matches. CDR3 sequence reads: CASSRGTGDLNQPQHF. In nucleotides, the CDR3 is TGTGCCAGCTCACGCGGGACAGGGGACCTAAATCAGCCCCAGCATTTT.

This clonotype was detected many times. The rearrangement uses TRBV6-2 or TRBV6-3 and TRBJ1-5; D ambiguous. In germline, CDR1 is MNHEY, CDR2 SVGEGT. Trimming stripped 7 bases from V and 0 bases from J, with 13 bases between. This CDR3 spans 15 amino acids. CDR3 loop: CASTYNSDSNQPQHF. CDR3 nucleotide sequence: TGTGCCAGCACCTACAACAGCGATAGCAATCAGCCCCAGCATTTT.

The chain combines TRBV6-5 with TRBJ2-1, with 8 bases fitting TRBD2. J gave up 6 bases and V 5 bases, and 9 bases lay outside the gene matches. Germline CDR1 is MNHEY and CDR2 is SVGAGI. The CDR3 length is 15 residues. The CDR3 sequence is CASSLLGGALNEQFF. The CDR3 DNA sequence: TGTGCCAGCAGTCTACTCGGGGGGGCCCTCAATGAGCAGTTCTTC.

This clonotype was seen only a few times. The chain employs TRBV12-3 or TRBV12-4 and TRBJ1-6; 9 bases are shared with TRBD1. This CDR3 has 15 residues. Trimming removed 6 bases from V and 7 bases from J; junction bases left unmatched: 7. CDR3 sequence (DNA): TGTGCCAGCAGCCGGGACAGGGTTCTGAATTCACCCCTCCACTTT. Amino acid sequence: CASSRDRVLNSPLHF.

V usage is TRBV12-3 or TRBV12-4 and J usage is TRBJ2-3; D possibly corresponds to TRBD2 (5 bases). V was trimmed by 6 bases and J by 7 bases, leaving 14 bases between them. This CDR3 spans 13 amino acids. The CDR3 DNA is TGTGCCAGCAGCGGGGAAGCCGTATATACGCAGTATTTT. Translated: CASSGEAVYTQYF.

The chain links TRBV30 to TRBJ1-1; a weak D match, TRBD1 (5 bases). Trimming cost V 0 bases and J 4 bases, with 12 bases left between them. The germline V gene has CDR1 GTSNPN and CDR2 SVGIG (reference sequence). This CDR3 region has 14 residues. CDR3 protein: CAWSVLGGVTEAFF. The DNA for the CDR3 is TGTGCCTGGAGTGTACTCGGGGGGGTCACTGAAGCTTTCTTT. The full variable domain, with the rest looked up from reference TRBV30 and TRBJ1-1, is SQTIHQWPATLVQPVGSPLSLECTVEGTSNPNLYWYRQAAGRGLQLLFYSVGIGQISSEVPQNLSASRPQDRQFILSSKKLLLSDSGFYLCAWSVLGGVTEAFFGQGTRLTVV.

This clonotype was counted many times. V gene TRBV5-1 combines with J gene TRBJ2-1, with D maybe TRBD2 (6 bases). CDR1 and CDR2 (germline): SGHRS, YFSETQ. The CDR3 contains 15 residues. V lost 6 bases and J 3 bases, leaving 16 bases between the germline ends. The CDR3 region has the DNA TGCGCCAGCAACCTGTGGGGCGGGGACTACAATGAGCAGTTCTTC. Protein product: CASNLWGGDYNEQFF.

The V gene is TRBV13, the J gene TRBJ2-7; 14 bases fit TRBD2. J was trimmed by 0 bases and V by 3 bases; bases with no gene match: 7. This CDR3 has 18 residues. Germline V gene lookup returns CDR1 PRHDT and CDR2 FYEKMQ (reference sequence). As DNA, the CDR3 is TGTGCCAGCAGCTTGGGGACTAGCGGGGGCCTAAGCTCCTACGAGCAGTACTTC. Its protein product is CASSLGTSGGLSSYEQYF. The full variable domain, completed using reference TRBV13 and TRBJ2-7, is AAGVIQSPRHLIKEKRETATLKCYPIPRHDTVYWYQQGPGQDPQFLISFYEKMQSDKGSIPDRFSAQQFSDYHSELNMSSLELGDSALYFCASSLGTSGGLSSYEQYFGPGTRLTVT.

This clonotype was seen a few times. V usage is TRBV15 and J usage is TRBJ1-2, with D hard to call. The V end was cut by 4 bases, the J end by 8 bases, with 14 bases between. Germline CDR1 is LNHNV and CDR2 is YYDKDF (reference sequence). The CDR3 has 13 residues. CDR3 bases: TGTGCCACCAGCAACGGGCCTTATGGCGGCTACACCTTC. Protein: CATSNGPYGGYTF.

The CDR3 sequence: CASRAGTSYEQYV. The CDR3 nucleotides are TGTGCCAGCAGGGCCGGGACCTCCTACGAGCAGTACGTC. The chain recombines TRBV28 with TRBJ2-7; D is possibly TRBD1 or TRBD2 (5 bases each). In germline, CDR1 is MDHEN, CDR2 SYDVKM. Deletions cut 6 bases from V and 0 bases from J, with 9 bases between. CDR3 length: 13 residues.

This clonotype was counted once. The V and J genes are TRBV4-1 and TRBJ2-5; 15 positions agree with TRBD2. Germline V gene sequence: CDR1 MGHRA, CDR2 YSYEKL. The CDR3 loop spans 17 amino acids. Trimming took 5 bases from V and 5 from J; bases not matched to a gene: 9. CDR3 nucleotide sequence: TGCGCCAGCAGCTCGACGCGGACTAGCGGGGGGGCCGAGACCCAGTACTTC. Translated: CASSSTRTSGGAETQYF.

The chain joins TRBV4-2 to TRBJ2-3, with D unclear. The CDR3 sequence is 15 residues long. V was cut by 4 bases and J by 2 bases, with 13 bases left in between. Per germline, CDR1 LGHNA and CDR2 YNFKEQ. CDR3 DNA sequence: TGTGCCAGCAGCCCCGGTGGAGTTTCCACAGATACGCAGTATTTT. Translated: CASSPGGVSTDTQYF.

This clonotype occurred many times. DNA of the CDR3: TGCGCCAGCAGCCGAGGCGGGAAGACCCGCACAGATACGCAGTATTTT. This sequence encodes CASSRGGKTRTDTQYF. The V gene is TRBV4-1, the J gene TRBJ2-3; D is possibly TRBD2 (6 bases). CDR1 and CDR2 (germline): MGHRA, YSYEKL. There are 16 residues in the CDR3. V was cut by 4 bases and J by 1 base, with 15 bases left in between.

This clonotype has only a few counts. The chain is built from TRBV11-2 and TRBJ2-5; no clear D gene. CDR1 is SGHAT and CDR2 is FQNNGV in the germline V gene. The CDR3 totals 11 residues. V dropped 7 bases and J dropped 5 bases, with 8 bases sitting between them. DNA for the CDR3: TGTGCCAGCAAACGGTCTGAGACCCAGTACTTC. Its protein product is CASKRSETQYF.

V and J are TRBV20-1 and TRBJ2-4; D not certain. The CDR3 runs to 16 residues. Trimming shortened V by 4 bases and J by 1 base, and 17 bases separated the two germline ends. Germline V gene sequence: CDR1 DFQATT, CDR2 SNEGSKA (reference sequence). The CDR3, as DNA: TGCAGTGCTACCGACCCCTCTTCCACGGCCAAAAACATTCAGTACTTC. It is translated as CSATDPSSTAKNIQYF.

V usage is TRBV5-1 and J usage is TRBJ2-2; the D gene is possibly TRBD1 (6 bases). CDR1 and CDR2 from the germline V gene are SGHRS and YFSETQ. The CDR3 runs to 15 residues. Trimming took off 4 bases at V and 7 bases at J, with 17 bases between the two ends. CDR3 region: CASSMNREISGELFF. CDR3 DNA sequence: TGCGCCAGCAGCATGAACAGGGAAATCAGCGGGGAGCTGTTTTTT.

The CDR3 DNA reads TGTGCCAGCAGTTTATATTTCGGGGGCGGTGGCTACACCTTC. Translating it yields CASSLYFGGGGYTF. The genes are TRBV27 and TRBJ1-2; D might be TRBD1 (6 bases). Trimming took 1 base from V and 7 from J, leaving 13 bases between them. This CDR3 has 14 amino acids. Germline V gene lookup returns CDR1 MNHEY and CDR2 SMNVEV (reference sequence).

CDR3 sequence: CATSESGKGAGELFF. The CDR3 region has the DNA TGTGCCACCAGTGAGAGTGGGAAGGGCGCTGGGGAGCTGTTTTTT. This chain uses TRBV24-1 with TRBJ2-2; D is unclear. Germline V gene lookup returns CDR1 KGHDR and CDR2 SFDVKD. The CDR3 spans 15 residues. Trimming took 4 bases from V and 8 from J, leaving 16 bases between them.

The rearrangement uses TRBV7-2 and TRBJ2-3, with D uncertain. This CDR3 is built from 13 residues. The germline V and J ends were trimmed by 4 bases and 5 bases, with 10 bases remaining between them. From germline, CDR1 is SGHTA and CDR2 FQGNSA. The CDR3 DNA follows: TGTGCCAGCAGCTACTACAACGTAGATACGCAGTATTTT. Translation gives CASSYYNVDTQYF.

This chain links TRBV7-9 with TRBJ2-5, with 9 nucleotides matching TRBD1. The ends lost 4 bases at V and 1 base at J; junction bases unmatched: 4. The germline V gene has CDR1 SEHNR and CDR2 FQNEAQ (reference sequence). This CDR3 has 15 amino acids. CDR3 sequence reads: CASSSATGGQETQYF. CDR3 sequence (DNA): TGTGCCAGCAGCTCAGCGACAGGGGGCCAAGAGACCCAGTACTTC.

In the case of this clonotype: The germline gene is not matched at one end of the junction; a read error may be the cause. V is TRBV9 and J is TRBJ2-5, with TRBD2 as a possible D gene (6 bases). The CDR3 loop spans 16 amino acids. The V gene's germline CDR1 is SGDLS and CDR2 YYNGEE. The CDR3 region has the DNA TGTGCCAGCAGCGTGAACAAGGGGAGGAACCAGGAGACCCAGTACTTC. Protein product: CASSVNKGRNQETQYF.

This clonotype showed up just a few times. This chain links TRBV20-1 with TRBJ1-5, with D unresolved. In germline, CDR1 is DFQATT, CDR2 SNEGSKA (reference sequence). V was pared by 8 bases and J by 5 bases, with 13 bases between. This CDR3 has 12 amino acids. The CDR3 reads CSPQNGDQPQHF. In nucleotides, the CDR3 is TGCAGTCCGCAGAACGGGGATCAGCCCCAGCATTTT.

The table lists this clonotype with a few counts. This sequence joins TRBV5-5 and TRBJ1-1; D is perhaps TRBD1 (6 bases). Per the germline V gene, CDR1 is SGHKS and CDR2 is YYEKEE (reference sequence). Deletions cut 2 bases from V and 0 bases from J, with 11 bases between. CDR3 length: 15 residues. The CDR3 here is CASSFSGTLNTEAFF. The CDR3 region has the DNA TGTGCCAGCAGCTTTAGCGGGACACTGAACACTGAAGCTTTCTTT.

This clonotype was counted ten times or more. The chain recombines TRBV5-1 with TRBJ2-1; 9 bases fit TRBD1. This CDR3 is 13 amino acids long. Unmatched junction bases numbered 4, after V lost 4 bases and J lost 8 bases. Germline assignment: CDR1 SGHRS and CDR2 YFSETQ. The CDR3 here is CASSPTGGHEQFF. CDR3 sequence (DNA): TGCGCCAGCAGCCCCACAGGGGGCCATGAGCAGTTCTTC. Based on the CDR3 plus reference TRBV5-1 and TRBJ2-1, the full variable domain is KAGVTQTPRYLIKTRGQQVTLSCSPISGHRSVSWYQQTPGQGLQFLFEYFSETQRNKGNFPGRFSGRQFSNSRSEMNVSTLELGDSALYLCASSPTGGHEQFFGPGTRLTVL.

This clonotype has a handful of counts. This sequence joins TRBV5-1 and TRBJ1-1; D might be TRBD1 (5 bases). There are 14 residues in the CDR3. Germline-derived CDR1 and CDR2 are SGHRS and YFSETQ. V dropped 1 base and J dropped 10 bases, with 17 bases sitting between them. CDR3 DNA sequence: TGCGCCAGCAGCTTGCGGGACGCACGTCGGGTAGCTTTCTTT. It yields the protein CASSLRDARRVAFF.